These 13 T cell receptor beta chains share one sample of origin, sequenced in a study of T cell changes during pregnancy in multiple sclerosis. Profiled with immunoSEQ multiplex PCR; TCRdb holds only in-frame clones, not every one. The sample comprises around 88,000 clones, 85% to 95% of which are singletons, and about 2.4% rests with the top ten. Sequenced here: peripheral blood, sampled in the first trimester of pregnancy. The receptors come from a female donor with multiple sclerosis, enrolled in a pregnancy study.

The CDR3 region has the DNA TGTGCCAGCAGCTTGGCGTTAGCGAACACTGAAGCTTTCTTT. It codes for CASSLALANTEAFF. This chain joins TRBV5-8 and TRBJ1-1; D is uncertain. Trimming removed 0 bases from V and 1 base from J, with 7 bases in between. Per the germline V gene, CDR1 is SGHTS and CDR2 is YDEGEE. This CDR3 has 14 amino acids.

The CDR3 region is CAIRQAGTSSFGEQYF. CDR3 DNA sequence: TGTGCCATCAGACAGGCCGGGACTAGCTCCTTCGGCGAGCAGTACTTC. The rearrangement links TRBV10-3 to TRBJ2-7; 9 bases fit TRBD2. Germline V CDR1 and CDR2: ENHRY, SYGVKD. This CDR3 has 16 residues. V was clipped by 6 bases and J by 6 bases; unmatched bases: 15.

The chain has TRBV5-1 and TRBJ1-5; no firm D call. The CDR3 extends over 16 amino acids. V lost 4 bases and J lost 4, with 18 bases in between. The germline CDR1 and CDR2 sequences are SGHRS and YFSETQ. Here the CDR3 reads CASSPEGGVLNQPQHF. DNA for the CDR3: TGCGCCAGCAGCCCCGAGGGAGGAGTGCTTAATCAGCCCCAGCATTTT.

The V gene is TRBV7-6, the J gene TRBJ2-1, with TRBD2 identical over 7 bases. Germline V gene lookup returns CDR1 SGHVS and CDR2 FNYEAQ. V lost 0 bases and J lost 2; bases outside the gene matches: 4. The CDR3 sequence is 16 residues long. The CDR3 DNA sequence: TGTGCCAGCAGCTTAGCACAAGCGGGGCCCTACAATGAGCAGTTCTTC. This sequence encodes CASSLAQAGPYNEQFF.

This chain connects TRBV10-3 to TRBJ2-5; TRBD2 is a possible D gene (6 bases). The CDR3 length is 14 residues. Germline CDR1 ENHRY, CDR2 SYGVKD. The ends were cut back, 9 bases at V and 1 base at J, with 15 bases in the middle. The CDR3 DNA reads as TGTGCCATTTCCCACGGGAGCTCCCAAGAGACCCAGTACTTC. This sequence encodes CAISHGSSQETQYF.

The chain recombines TRBV2 with TRBJ2-5; 12 bases line up with TRBD2. CDR1 and CDR2 (germline): SNHLY, FYNNEI. V shed 7 bases and J 5 bases; nucleotides not matched to a gene: 5. The CDR3 spans 14 residues. The DNA for the CDR3 is TGTGCCAGCAACCTAGCGGGAGGGGAGGAGACCCAGTACTTC. Amino acids: CASNLAGGEETQYF.

This chain links TRBV7-9 with TRBJ1-3, with D hard to call. V lost 2 bases to trimming and J lost 4 bases, with 6 bases between them. Germline V lookup: CDR1 SEHNR, CDR2 FQNEAQ (reference sequence). The length of the CDR3 is 13 residues. CDR3 sequence reads: CASSLPGGNTIYF. The CDR3 DNA is TGTGCCAGCAGCTTACCGGGAGGAAACACCATATATTTT.

This chain connects TRBV7-8 to TRBJ2-5; D possibly corresponds to TRBD2 (6 bases). V was clipped by 6 bases and J by 2 bases, with 22 bases between them. The CDR3 is made up of 17 amino acids. Germline CDR1 is SGHVS and CDR2 is FQNEAQ. The CDR3 bases are TGTGCCAGCAGGCTAGGAGGCCCGGGACTCCTACAAGAGACCCAGTACTTC. It translates to CASRLGGPGLLQETQYF. Variable domain in full (rest from reference TRBV7-8 and TRBJ2-5): GAGVSQSPRYKVAKRGQDVALRCDPISGHVSLFWYQQALGQGPEFLTYFQNEAQLDKSGLPSDRFFAERPEGSVSTLKIQRTQQEDSAVYLCASRLGGPGLLQETQYFGPGTRLLVL.

The V and J genes are TRBV19 and TRBJ1-4, with D possibly TRBD1 on 5 matching bases. The CDR3 spans 14 residues. Deletions cut 4 bases from V and 8 bases from J, with 14 bases between. Germline CDR1 reads LNHDA; CDR2 reads SQIVND (reference sequence). In DNA, the CDR3 is TGTGCCAGTAGTAGTAAAGGGGCTGAGGAAAAACTGTTTTTT. It translates to CASSSKGAEEKLFF.

CDR3 region: CASSQGDYYFSGANVLTF. DNA of the CDR3: TGTGCCAGCAGTCAAGGGGACTACTACTTCTCTGGGGCCAACGTCCTGACTTTC. The rearrangement uses TRBV28 and TRBJ2-6; TRBD2 aligns across 7 bases. CDR3 size: 18 residues. Trimming at V came to 5 bases and at J to 0 bases, leaving 10 bases not matched to a gene. Germline V gives CDR1 MDHEN, CDR2 SYDVKM.

The CDR3 loop is CASSQEGDRGNTIYF. The DNA of the CDR3 is TGTGCCAGCAGCCAAGAAGGGGACAGGGGGAACACCATATATTTT. The rearrangement links TRBV4-2 to TRBJ1-3, with 11 bases that match TRBD1. The CDR3 runs to 15 residues. Germline lookup yields CDR1 LGHNA and CDR2 YNFKEQ. The J segment lost 7 bases and the V segment lost 0 bases, leaving 2 bases of the junction unmatched.

The chain combines TRBV5-1 with TRBJ1-2, with D perhaps matching TRBD1 (6 bases). The germline CDR1 and CDR2 sequences are SGHRS and YFSETQ. Trimming took 0 bases from V and 2 from J, leaving 11 bases between them. The CDR3 covers 15 residues. The CDR3 reads CASSLGQGLNYGYTF. The DNA for the CDR3 is TGCGCCAGCAGCTTGGGGCAGGGGCTCAACTATGGCTACACCTTC.

This chain uses TRBV9 with TRBJ2-5; 8 bases are a match to TRBD1. CDR1 and CDR2 from the germline V gene are SGDLS and YYNGEE. V shed 2 bases, J shed 4 bases, and the junction held 4 bases outside the gene matches. This CDR3 has 14 amino acids. As DNA, the CDR3 is TGTGCCAGCAGCGTCGGACAGGGTGGAGAGACCCAGTACTTC. Its translation is CASSVGQGGETQYF.